This paragraph covers one TCR beta chain sequence. Its antigen is unidentified. Use of 60 Vbeta and 13 Jbeta primers characterized the PCR. Sequencing used immunoSEQ multiplex PCR; TCRdb keeps in-frame clones, though not all of them. The sample contains around 140,000 clones, approximately 84% of which appear only once. The data were taken from a study of cytomegalovirus exposure and HLA in healthy donors. General observations from the study: A previous analysis found most TCR beta V segments productive roughly 90% or roughly 30% of the time. Later, an analysis found that common viral pathogens appeared to be linked with several of the most significant clusters.

The V gene lost 5 bases and the J gene lost 4 bases, with 11 bases spanning the gap. The V gene's germline CDR1 is LNHDA and CDR2 SQIVND (reference sequence). The CDR3 spans 13 residues. The specimen sequenced was PBMCs. This sequence originates from a woman aged 18-29 years in good health and CMV-seronegative. The V and J genes are TRBV19 and TRBJ1-2, with D uncertain. The CDR3 here is CASSPGITYGYTF. DNA for the CDR3: TGTGCCAGTAGTCCGGGAATCACCTATGGCTACACCTTC.